The 31 T cell receptor beta chains presented below share a single source sample, sequenced in a study of blood T cell repertoires in COVID-19. Method: immunoSEQ multiplex PCR; TCRdb's copy keeps in-frame clones and lacks some. This sample has approximately 140,000 clones, with about 90% found just once. Sequenced sample: peripheral blood. The receptors were gathered from a man aged 60 to 69 with active or convalescent COVID-19.

The chain has TRBV28 and TRBJ2-1, with D perhaps TRBD2 (6 bases). This CDR3 has 14 residues. Germline values: CDR1 MDHEN, CDR2 SYDVKM. V lost 6 bases, J lost 0 bases, and 9 bases lay in between. This CDR3 reads CASRAGSSYNEQFF. CDR3 coding DNA: TGTGCCAGCAGGGCGGGAAGCTCCTACAATGAGCAGTTCTTC.

CDR3 protein: CASSRNRGGSSNTGELFF. CDR3 DNA sequence: TGTGCCAGCAGCCGGAACAGGGGGGGATCCTCTAACACCGGGGAGCTGTTTTTT. The chain employs TRBV11-2 and TRBJ2-2, with D possibly TRBD1 on 8 matching bases. Germline V gene sequence: CDR1 SGHAT, CDR2 FQNNGV. Trimming removed 5 bases at V and 2 bases at J, with 21 bases between. The CDR3 is 18 amino acids.

This sequence joins TRBV29-1 and TRBJ1-1; D remains unclear. V lost 4 bases and J 0 bases, leaving 12 bases between the germline ends. This CDR3 has 14 amino acids. Germline values: CDR1 SQVTM, CDR2 ANQGSEA. CDR3: CSVAARGVNTEAFF. CDR3 DNA sequence: TGCAGCGTTGCAGCTAGAGGAGTGAACACTGAAGCTTTCTTT.

CDR3 coding DNA: TGCAGCGTTGGCCCCCCCAAGTATGTAGATAGCACCTTC. Translating gives CSVGPPKYVDSTF. The V call is TRBV29-1, the J call TRBJ1-2; unclear D gene. The CDR3 has 13 residues. The germline V and J ends were trimmed by 4 bases and 13 bases, with 22 bases remaining between them. Germline V gene lookup returns CDR1 SQVTM and CDR2 ANQGSEA.

The chain combines TRBV28 with TRBJ1-5; 7 bases match TRBD1. Germline V gene data show CDR1 as MDHEN and CDR2 as SYDVKM. The CDR3 loop spans 16 amino acids. Germline trimming cut 5 bases from V and 0 bases from J; bases unmatched to any gene: 7. CDR3 residues: CASSLSNRGSNQPQHF. The CDR3 coding sequence is TGTGCCAGCAGTCTCTCTAACAGGGGTAGCAATCAGCCCCAGCATTTT. Filled out from reference TRBV28 and TRBJ1-5, the complete variable domain reads DVKVTQSSRYLVKRTGEKVFLECVQDMDHENMFWYRQDPGLGLRLIYFSYDVKMKEKGDIPEGYSVSREKKERFSLILESASTNQTSMYLCASSLSNRGSNQPQHFGDGTRLSIL.

The V and J genes are TRBV14 and TRBJ2-7, with 13 positions matching TRBD2. Trimming cost V 0 bases and J 6 bases; bases outside gene matches: 11. This CDR3 is 18 amino acids long. Germline V gives CDR1 SGHDN, CDR2 FVKESK. The CDR3 protein is CASSQDLAGLAGRAEQYF. The DNA for the CDR3 is TGTGCCAGCAGCCAAGATTTGGCGGGACTAGCGGGACGGGCCGAGCAGTACTTC.

This chain joins TRBV6-5 and TRBJ1-5; 9 nucleotides agree with TRBD1. Looked up from germline, CDR1 is MNHEY and CDR2 is SVGAGI. The CDR3 length is 14 residues. J was trimmed by 4 bases and V by 6 bases; bases with no gene match: 4. CDR3 in DNA: TGTGCCAGCAGGCTGACAGGGGGTAATCAGCCCCAGCATTTT. It is translated as CASRLTGGNQPQHF.

The CDR3 DNA sequence: TGTGCCAGCAGCTTGGTTAACGGGTTCGAGCAGTACTTC. It translates to CASSLVNGFEQYF. The chain joins TRBV5-4 to TRBJ2-7, with unresolved D. The CDR3 is made up of 13 amino acids. The V gene lost 0 bases and the J gene lost 6 bases, with 10 bases spanning the gap. The germline CDR1 and CDR2 sequences are SGHNT and YYREEE (reference sequence). The full variable domain, rest sourced from reference TRBV5-4 and TRBJ2-7, is ETGVTQSPTHLIKTRGQQVTLRCSSQSGHNTVSWYQQALGQGPQFIFQYYREEENGRGNFPPRFSGLQFPNYSSELNVNALELDDSALYLCASSLVNGFEQYFGPGTRLTVT.

The gene calls are TRBV5-6 and TRBJ2-4, with D possibly being TRBD2 (5 bases). V gave up 3 bases and J gave up 0 bases, with 10 bases separating them. Germline V gene data show CDR1 as SGHDT and CDR2 as YYEEEE. This CDR3 has 15 residues. The CDR3 protein is CASSSQRLAKNIQYF. DNA for the CDR3: TGTGCCAGCAGCTCCCAGCGGTTAGCCAAAAACATTCAGTACTTC.

V is TRBV30 and J is TRBJ1-1; 9 nucleotides align to TRBD1. J lost 2 bases, V lost 8 bases, and 12 bases had no gene match. Germline V gene data show CDR1 as GTSNPN and CDR2 as SVGIG (reference sequence). There are 15 residues in the CDR3. The CDR3 reads CAGGNPTGGNTEAFF. CDR3 sequence (DNA): TGTGCCGGTGGAAACCCGACAGGGGGTAACACTGAAGCTTTCTTT.

This rearrangement joins TRBV6-5 to TRBJ2-5, with 11 bases identical to TRBD2. Trimming cost V 7 bases and J 6 bases; bases outside gene matches: 7. Germline-derived CDR1 and CDR2 are MNHEY and SVGAGI. The CDR3 covers 14 residues. This CDR3 is CASMTTSGSQTQYF. The CDR3 DNA follows: TGTGCCAGCATGACCACTAGCGGGAGTCAGACCCAGTACTTC.

The chain joins TRBV5-1 to TRBJ1-2; tentatively, D is TRBD1 (5 bases). Germline assignment: CDR1 SGHRS and CDR2 YFSETQ. Trimming pared 2 bases from V and 5 bases from J, leaving 10 bases between. CDR3 length equals 13 residues. The CDR3 nucleotides are TGCGCCAGCAGCTTAGGGGCCGGTTATGGCTACACCTTC. Translating gives CASSLGAGYGYTF.

Written as DNA, the CDR3 is TGTGCCAGTAGTAGCGCGGTGAACACTGAAGCTTTCTTT. This sequence encodes CASSSAVNTEAFF. The chain recombines TRBV19 with TRBJ1-1; unclear D gene. V lost 4 bases and J 0 bases, leaving 6 bases between the germline ends. The germline V gene encodes CDR1 LNHDA and CDR2 SQIVND (reference sequence). The CDR3 is 13 amino acids.

This clone was found once. The chain carries TRBV9 and TRBJ1-2, with 7 bases lining up with TRBD1. The CDR3 has 16 residues. V was pared by 4 bases and J by 5 bases, with 14 bases of the junction left unmatched. Germline CDR1 and CDR2: SGDLS and YYNGEE. The CDR3 DNA is TGTGCCAGCAGCACCCAGGGGACAGCAAGGTATTATGGCTACACCTTC. It encodes CASSTQGTARYYGYTF.

The V gene is TRBV4-3, the J gene TRBJ1-5, with TRBD1 as a possible D gene (5 bases). Deletions cut 0 bases from V and 7 bases from J, with 13 bases between. Germline CDR1 reads LGHNA; CDR2 reads YSLEER. The CDR3 has 15 amino acids. Here the CDR3 DNA reads TGCGCCAGCAGCCAAGAGAGGCAGGGAGGGCAGCCCCAGCATTTT. Amino acids: CASSQERQGGQPQHF.

The rearrangement uses TRBV28 and TRBJ1-5, with D possibly being TRBD1 (5 bases). The V gene's germline CDR1 is MDHEN and CDR2 SYDVKM. Trimming took off 4 bases at V and 6 bases at J, with 19 bases between the two ends. The CDR3 sequence is 16 residues long. CDR3 nucleotide sequence: TGTGCCAGCAGTTCATCCCTCAAAGGGGTACTTCAGCCCCAGCATTTT. Its protein product is CASSSSLKGVLQPQHF.

The rearrangement links TRBV25-1 to TRBJ2-5; D may be TRBD1 (7 bases). Germline V lookup: CDR1 MGHDK, CDR2 SYGVNS. V gave up 3 bases and J gave up 3 bases, with 11 bases separating them. The CDR3 loop spans 14 amino acids. CDR3: CASSDRGVEETQYF. In DNA, the CDR3 is TGTGCCAGCAGTGACAGGGGGGTGGAAGAGACCCAGTACTTC.

This sequence joins TRBV30 and TRBJ2-7; D is possibly TRBD2 (5 bases). Per germline, CDR1 GTSNPN and CDR2 SVGIG (reference sequence). V was trimmed by 3 bases and J by 7 bases, leaving 13 bases between them. The CDR3 runs to 12 residues. The CDR3 is CAWRDGPGEQYF. The CDR3 nucleotides read TGTGCCTGGAGAGACGGACCGGGGGAGCAGTACTTC.

The chain is built from TRBV6-1 and TRBJ1-5; 9 bases are shared with TRBD1. Germline V gives CDR1 MNHNS, CDR2 SASEGT. The CDR3 consists of 17 residues. The J segment lost 0 bases and the V segment lost 3 bases, leaving 6 bases of the junction unmatched. Here the CDR3 reads CASSDPGQGRSNQPQHF. As DNA, the CDR3 is TGTGCCAGCAGTGATCCGGGACAGGGTCGTAGCAATCAGCCCCAGCATTTT.

Of note for this clone: The same CDR3 also results from other DNA sequences found in this sample. The chain carries TRBV18 and TRBJ2-7, with 8 bases lining up with TRBD1. Germline V lookup: CDR1 KGHSH, CDR2 LQKENI. With 3 bases clipped from V and 4 bases from J, the junction kept 2 bases outside the gene matches. The CDR3 consists of 13 residues. The CDR3 here is CASSPTGGYEQYF. The CDR3 nucleotides read TGTGCCAGCTCACCCACAGGGGGGTACGAGCAGTACTTC.

The table lists this clone with a few counts. The rearrangement links TRBV2 to TRBJ2-7; possibly TRBD2 for D (6 bases). CDR1 is SNHLY, CDR2 FYNNEI, per germline. V lost 6 bases and J 2 bases, leaving 20 bases between the germline ends. This CDR3 is 16 amino acids long. The CDR3 DNA follows: TGTGCCAGCAGCTCAGGCGTGGCTAGCGTAGCCTACGAGCAGTACTTC. This translates into CASSSGVASVAYEQYF.

V usage is TRBV19 and J usage is TRBJ1-2; weak D call: TRBD1 (6 bases). This CDR3 is 13 amino acids long. Germline values: CDR1 LNHDA, CDR2 SQIVND (reference sequence). V lost 2 bases and J lost 7, with 11 bases in between. CDR3 in DNA: TGTGCCAGTAGTATAACAGGGAGTAGTGGCTACACCTTC. Protein sequence: CASSITGSSGYTF.

This chain uses TRBV2 with TRBJ2-5, with TRBD1 matching 9 bases. V dropped 7 bases and J dropped 5; count of bases not matched to a gene: 5. CDR3 size: 13 residues. The V gene's germline CDR1 is SNHLY and CDR2 FYNNEI. In DNA, the CDR3 is TGTGCCAGCAACGACAGGGGGACGGAGACCCAGTACTTC. Translated, it gives CASNDRGTETQYF. The whole variable domain, filled in from reference TRBV2 and TRBJ2-5, reads EPEVTQTPSHQVTQMGQEVILRCVPISNHLYFYWYRQILGQKVEFLVSFYNNEISEKSEIFDDQFSVERPDGSNFTLKIRSTKLEDSAMYFCASNDRGTETQYFGPGTRLLVL.

This clone was recorded once. This chain joins TRBV19 and TRBJ2-7; the D is unclear. Trimming shortened V by 5 bases and J by 3 bases, and 11 bases separated the two germline ends. The CDR3 contains 13 residues. CDR1 is LNHDA and CDR2 is SQIVND in the germline V gene (reference sequence). CDR3 nucleotide sequence: TGTGCCAGTAGTCCCACAGTAGTCTACGAGCAGTACTTC. This translates into CASSPTVVYEQYF.

The rearrangement uses TRBV30 and TRBJ2-2; 9 bases match TRBD1. V lost 2 bases and J lost 4; bases outside the gene matches: 5. CDR3 length equals 15 residues. Germline values: CDR1 GTSNPN, CDR2 SVGIG (reference sequence). CDR3 DNA: TGTGCCTGGAGTCGACAGGGGGGCCTCACCGGGGAGCTGTTTTTT. This translates into CAWSRQGGLTGELFF.

This rearrangement joins TRBV24-1 to TRBJ2-2; weak D call: TRBD1 (7 bases). Trimming pared 4 bases from V and 3 bases from J, leaving 11 bases between. The CDR3 runs to 15 residues. Germline CDR1 KGHDR, CDR2 SFDVKD. The CDR3 sequence: CATSDIRGDTGELFF. CDR3 DNA: TGTGCCACCAGTGACATCAGGGGGGACACCGGGGAGCTGTTTTTT.

V usage is TRBV16 and J usage is TRBJ1-1; no clear D gene. From germline, CDR1 is KGHSY and CDR2 FQNENV. Trimming stripped 5 bases from V and 2 bases from J, with 9 bases between. The CDR3 consists of 13 residues. The CDR3 loop is CASSEQINTEAFF. The CDR3 DNA is TGTGCCAGCAGCGAACAAATAAACACTGAAGCTTTCTTT.

This clone was counted a few times. The gene calls are TRBV7-3 and TRBJ2-1, with D hard to call. Per germline, CDR1 SGHTA and CDR2 FQGTGA. The CDR3 has 13 residues. V lost 3 bases and J lost 2, with 5 bases in between. The chain's CDR3 is CASSLSPYNEQFF. The CDR3 DNA is TGTGCCAGCAGCTTGAGCCCCTACAATGAGCAGTTCTTC.

V gene TRBV7-9 combines with J gene TRBJ2-3; 16 nucleotides agree with TRBD2. CDR1 is SEHNR and CDR2 is FQNEAQ in the germline V gene (reference sequence). The CDR3 totals 16 residues. V trimming: 5 bases; J trimming: 6 bases; junction bases outside the gene matches: 5. The CDR3 nucleotides are TGTGCCAGCAGCCAGGGACTAGCGGGAGGGCCCGATACGCAGTATTTT. The encoded protein is CASSQGLAGGPDTQYF. The full variable domain, completed using reference TRBV7-9 and TRBJ2-3, is DTGVSQNPRHKITKRGQNVTFRCDPISEHNRLYWYRQTLGQGPEFLTYFQNEAQLEKSRLLSDRFSAERPKGSFSTLEIQRTEQGDSAMYLCASSQGLAGGPDTQYFGPGTRLTVL.

The genes are TRBV2 and TRBJ2-7; the match to TRBD2 covers 7 bases. This CDR3 region has 13 residues. J gave up 5 bases and V 7 bases, and 8 bases lay outside the gene matches. Germline-derived CDR1 and CDR2 are SNHLY and FYNNEI. CDR3 sequence: CASTRWGGDEQYF. DNA for the CDR3: TGTGCCAGCACCCGATGGGGGGGGGACGAGCAGTACTTC.

The CDR3, as DNA: TGCAGCGTTGAAGATGCAGAACAAGGAGCGGGATTTGAGCAGTACTTC. Amino acid sequence: CSVEDAEQGAGFEQYF. This sequence joins TRBV29-1 and TRBJ2-7, with 7 nucleotides matching TRBD2. The J segment lost 7 bases and the V segment lost 0 bases, leaving 15 bases of the junction unmatched. The germline V gene has CDR1 SQVTM and CDR2 ANQGSEA. The CDR3 is 16 residues long.